One and the same sample provided the 13 T cell receptor beta chains below, sequenced in a study of blood T cells in healthy people across ages. A sample-barcoded 5' primer and a J-beta primer mix were used in a second PCR of roughly 7 to 12 cycles. From the 5' RACE reads, TCRdb called clonotypes with MiXCR, one entry per CDR3 protein. The sample has around 1,500,000 distinct CDR3 sequences, roughly 27% seen once. Material: blood. The receptors originated from a woman between 25 and 40 years old in good health.

This clonotype was recorded a few times. This sequence may be a read error, since a much larger clone differs from it by one base. This chain connects TRBV27 to TRBJ1-1, with 10 positions matching TRBD1. CDR1 is MNHEY and CDR2 is SMNVEV in the germline V gene (reference sequence). J was trimmed by 4 bases and V by 9 bases; bases with no gene match: 5. The CDR3 extends over 13 amino acids. The CDR3 bases are TGTGCCAGTAAGGACAGGGGGGGCACTGAAGCTTTCTTT. Translated: CASKDRGGTEAFF.

The table lists this clonotype with many counts. The chain joins TRBV4-2 to TRBJ2-7; D might be TRBD1 or TRBD2, each matching 5 bases. The germline gives CDR1 LGHNA, CDR2 YNFKEQ. The CDR3 extends over 15 amino acids. Trimming removed 0 bases from V and 5 bases from J, with 14 bases in between. This CDR3 reads CASSQDRGRANEQYF. The CDR3 DNA follows: TGTGCCAGCAGCCAAGATCGGGGCAGGGCGAACGAGCAGTACTTC.

This clonotype showed up just once. A much larger clone lies one base from this, so it may be a read error. This chain uses TRBV4-1 with TRBJ2-4; 13 bases are shared with TRBD2. Germline V gives CDR1 MGHRA, CDR2 YSYEKL. The CDR3 is 17 residues long. With 8 bases clipped from V and 8 bases from J, the junction kept 15 bases outside the gene matches. CDR3 region: CASGSGTSGVRRDIQYF. The DNA of the CDR3 is TGCGCCAGCGGCTCCGGGACTAGCGGGGTGCGTAGGGACATTCAGTACTTC.

This clonotype was detected only a few times. The V call is TRBV5-1, the J call TRBJ2-3; D may be TRBD1 (5 bases). From germline, CDR1 is SGHRS and CDR2 YFSETQ. Trimming took off 4 bases at V and 0 bases at J, with 12 bases between the two ends. The CDR3 spans 15 residues. This CDR3 reads CASSTQGTSTDTQYF. CDR3 coding DNA: TGCGCCAGCAGCACGCAGGGCACCAGCACAGATACGCAGTATTTT.

A few counts support this clonotype. The V and J genes are TRBV11-2 and TRBJ2-1; 8 nucleotides line up with TRBD2. The CDR3 extends over 12 amino acids. V gave up 2 bases and J gave up 14 bases; unmatched junction bases: 5. Germline-derived CDR1 and CDR2 are SGHAT and FQNNGV. CDR3 protein: CASSLLAGGKFF. DNA of the CDR3: TGTGCCAGCAGCTTACTGGCGGGGGGTAAGTTCTTC.

CDR3 sequence (DNA): TGTGCCAGCAGCTTAGATTTTGGGGGCACAGATACGCAGTATTTT. Its translation: CASSLDFGGTDTQYF. The rearrangement uses TRBV11-2 and TRBJ2-3; D is undetermined. V was pared by 0 bases and J by 1 base, with 8 bases between. The CDR3 extends over 15 amino acids. The germline CDR1 and CDR2 sequences are SGHAT and FQNNGV.

This clonotype was found many times. The genes are TRBV5-5 and TRBJ2-5; tentative D call: TRBD2 (6 bases). V shed 0 bases and J shed 4 bases, with 13 bases lying between them. The CDR3 has 15 amino acids. In germline, CDR1 is SGHKS, CDR2 YYEKEE (reference sequence). CDR3 in DNA: TGTGCCAGCAGCTTGGACGGGGGAAGCGGAGAGACCCAGTACTTC. Translating gives CASSLDGGSGETQYF.

As regards this clonotype: At one end, the junction sequence differs from germline, possibly due to a read error. In DNA form, the CDR3 reads TGTGCCAGCTCTGGACAGGGAGTCTCCTGCGAGCAGTACTTC. Its protein is CASSGQGVSCEQYF. The chain employs TRBV18 and TRBJ2-7, with TRBD1 identical over 8 bases. The CDR3 loop spans 14 amino acids. The germline gives CDR1 KGHSH, CDR2 LQKENI.

This clonotype turned up a few times. One end of the junction varies from germline; a read error may be responsible. The CDR3 nucleotides read TGTACCAGCAGTCCCGCTGGCGGTAACGAGCAGTACTTC. It encodes CTSSPAGGNEQYF. The chain employs TRBV12-3 or TRBV12-4 and TRBJ2-4; D not resolved. The DNA end favors TRBJ2-7, so the J call may be wrong. This CDR3 comprises 13 residues.

V and J are TRBV4-1 and TRBJ2-1; D might be TRBD1 or TRBD2, each matching 5 bases. Trimming shortened V by 0 bases and J by 3 bases, and 15 bases separated the two germline ends. Germline V gene data show CDR1 as MGHRA and CDR2 as YSYEKL. The CDR3 has 17 amino acids. Here the CDR3 reads CASSQEGPGAVYNEQFF. The CDR3 nucleotides are TGCGCCAGCAGCCAAGAAGGGCCCGGGGCTGTCTACAATGAGCAGTTCTTC.

Details on this clonotype: This may be a read error, as it is one base from a much larger clone. V and J are TRBV10-3 and TRBJ2-3; D is possibly TRBD2 (5 bases). The germline CDR1 and CDR2 sequences are ENHRY and SYGVKD. CDR3 length equals 13 residues. Written as DNA, the CDR3 is TGTGCCAACAGTGGAGGTCTCTGGGATACGCAGTATTTT. It yields the protein CANSGGLWDTQYF.

V usage is TRBV12-3 or TRBV12-4 and J usage is TRBJ2-1; 9 positions match TRBD2. V lost 6 bases and J lost 2; bases outside the gene matches: 5. The CDR3 has 15 residues. The DNA of the CDR3 is TGTGCCAGCAGAGTAGCGGGAGCAACCTACAATGAGCAGTTCTTC. It yields the protein CASRVAGATYNEQFF.

Regarding this clonotype: Relative to the germline gene, one junction end is altered; a read error may explain this. The chain couples TRBV24-1 to TRBJ2-1; D is possibly TRBD1 or TRBD2 (6 bases each). The CDR3 runs to 15 residues. Germline-derived CDR1 and CDR2 are KGHDR and SFDVKD. The CDR3 coding sequence is TGTGCCGCCAGTGATTCCGGGGGCCCCTACAGTGAGCAGTTCTTC. Translating it yields CAASDSGGPYSEQFF.